The 11 T cell receptor beta chains below were found in one sample sequenced in a study of T cell repertoires in cytomegalovirus infection. The antigens of these receptors remain unknown. TCRdb re-analysed the reads in MiXCR, keeping a single row per CDR3 protein. This table has tens of thousands of distinct CDR3 sequences, 20% to 25% appearing once. The specimen comprised CD8+ T cells from cultured PBMCs, sampled from culture after CMV antigen stimulation. The receptors stem from a human donor in good health (CMV status not recorded). Some clones in this sample may be carry-over from other donors' samples.

The chain has TRBV7-9 and TRBJ2-7; D unclear. In germline, CDR1 is SEHNR, CDR2 FQNEAQ (reference sequence). The length of the CDR3 is 12 residues. Trimming shortened V by 3 bases and J by 6 bases, and 9 bases separated the two germline ends. The CDR3 nucleotides are TGTGCCAGCAGCTTTGGTAGTCCCGAGCAGTACTTC. Encoded protein: CASSFGSPEQYF.

The chain recombines TRBV7-8 with TRBJ2-5; the match to TRBD1 covers 7 bases. The germline V gene encodes CDR1 SGHVS and CDR2 FQNEAQ. CDR3 length equals 15 residues. The junction had 8 bases not matched to a gene; V was cut back by 6 bases and J by 1 base. Written as DNA, the CDR3 is TGTGCCAGCAGATCATCAACAGGGGTCCAAGAGACCCAGTACTTC. Translated: CASRSSTGVQETQYF. Drawing the rest from reference TRBV7-8 and TRBJ2-5, the complete variable domain is GAGVSQSPRYKVAKRGQDVALRCDPISGHVSLFWYQQALGQGPEFLTYFQNEAQLDKSGLPSDRFFAERPEGSVSTLKIQRTQQEDSAVYLCASRSSTGVQETQYFGPGTRLLVL.

This clonotype was found a few times. V gene TRBV4-3 combines with J gene TRBJ1-1, with 8 bases that match TRBD1. Per germline, CDR1 LGHNA and CDR2 YSLEER. J lost 2 bases, V lost 0 bases, and 5 bases had no gene match. This CDR3 spans 16 amino acids. The CDR3 DNA sequence: TGCGCCAGCAGCCAAGATCCCAGGGGGCCTAACACTGAAGCTTTCTTT. This translates into CASSQDPRGPNTEAFF.

This clonotype was picked up a small number of times. The V and J genes are TRBV7-2 and TRBJ2-1; D uncertain. The V gene lost 4 bases and the J gene lost 1 base, with 11 bases spanning the gap. This CDR3 region has 15 residues. The germline V gene has CDR1 SGHTA and CDR2 FQGNSA. CDR3 sequence: CASSSVAASYNEQFF. The CDR3 DNA follows: TGTGCCAGCAGCTCAGTTGCGGCGTCCTACAATGAGCAGTTCTTC.

A few counts support this clonotype. V gene TRBV20-1 combines with J gene TRBJ2-1; TRBD2 matches 7 bases. The CDR3 has 16 residues. V gave up 2 bases and J gave up 9 bases; unmatched junction bases: 16. Looked up from germline, CDR1 is DFQATT and CDR2 is SNEGSKA (reference sequence). The CDR3 spells CSARSQSSGVGGEQFF. CDR3 bases: TGCAGTGCTAGATCACAATCGAGCGGGGTCGGAGGTGAGCAGTTCTTC.

This chain uses TRBV7-2 with TRBJ2-7; 14 bases fit TRBD2. CDR3 size: 16 residues. Germline V gene data show CDR1 as SGHTA and CDR2 as FQGNSA. The trim removed 7 bases at V and 5 bases at J, leaving 10 bases unmatched. The CDR3: CASTGGLAGVLDEQYF. CDR3 in DNA: TGTGCCAGCACCGGGGGACTAGCGGGAGTCTTGGACGAGCAGTACTTC.

V is TRBV19 and J is TRBJ2-1; 9 nucleotides line up with TRBD2. There are 17 residues in the CDR3. In germline, CDR1 is LNHDA, CDR2 SQIVND (reference sequence). The junction had 16 bases not matched to a gene; V was cut back by 5 bases and J by 8 bases. The CDR3 region has the DNA TGTGCCAGTAGTGAAAGGTTTGGAGTAGCGGGAGAGGATGAGCAGTTCTTC. The encoded protein is CASSERFGVAGEDEQFF. The full variable domain, rest sourced from reference TRBV19 and TRBJ2-1, is DGGITQSPKYLFRKEGQNVTLSCEQNLNHDAMYWYRQDPGQGLRLIYYSQIVNDFQKGDIAEGYSVSREKKESFPLTVTSAQKNPTAFYLCASSERFGVAGEDEQFFGPGTRLTVL.

The genes are TRBV7-9 and TRBJ2-7; 11 positions match TRBD1. V gave up 1 base and J gave up 6 bases; unmatched junction bases: 2. The CDR3 contains 14 residues. CDR1 and CDR2 from the germline V gene are SEHNR and FQNEAQ (reference sequence). The CDR3 spells CASSLGTGGGEQYF. CDR3 DNA sequence: TGTGCCAGCAGCTTAGGGACAGGGGGCGGCGAGCAGTACTTC.

This clonotype was observed a few times. The gene calls are TRBV15 and TRBJ2-1, with TRBD2 matching over 7 bases. This CDR3 has 12 amino acids. V lost 1 base to trimming and J lost 10 bases; unmatched junction nucleotides: 1. Germline CDR1 LNHNV, CDR2 YYDKDF (reference sequence). CDR3 nucleotide sequence: TGTGCCACCAGCAGAGGTAGCGGGGAGCAGTTCTTC. Translating gives CATSRGSGEQFF.

This chain uses TRBV18 with TRBJ1-1; a weak D match, TRBD1 (6 bases). There are 17 residues in the CDR3. V was clipped by 2 bases and J by 1 base, with 17 bases between them. CDR1 is KGHSH and CDR2 is LQKENI in the germline V gene. This CDR3 reads CASSPKLLRTENTEAFF. CDR3 sequence (DNA): TGTGCCAGCTCACCAAAACTTCTGCGGACAGAGAACACTGAAGCTTTCTTT.

In its sample, this clonotype was seen many times. The chain joins TRBV7-2 to TRBJ2-7, with D perhaps assigned TRBD1 or TRBD2 (6 bases each). The CDR3 has 13 residues. The V and J ends lost 5 bases and 6 bases respectively, with 14 bases between them. CDR1 is SGHTA and CDR2 is FQGNSA in the germline V gene. The CDR3 protein is CASSPTRGLEQYF. DNA for the CDR3: TGTGCCAGCAGCCCCACACGGGGGCTCGAGCAGTACTTC.